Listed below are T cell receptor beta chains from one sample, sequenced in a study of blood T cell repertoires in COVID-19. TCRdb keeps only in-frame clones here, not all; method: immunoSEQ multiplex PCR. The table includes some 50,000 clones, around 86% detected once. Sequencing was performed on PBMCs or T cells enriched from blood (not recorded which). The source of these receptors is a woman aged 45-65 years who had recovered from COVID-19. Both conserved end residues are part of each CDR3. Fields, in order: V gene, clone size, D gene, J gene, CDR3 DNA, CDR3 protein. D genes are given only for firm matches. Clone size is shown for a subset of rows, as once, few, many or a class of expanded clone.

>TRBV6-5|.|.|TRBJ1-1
TGTGCCAGCACCGCGGGGAACACTGAAGCTTTCTTT
CASTAGNTEAFF
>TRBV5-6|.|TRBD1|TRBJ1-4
TGTGCCAGCAGCTTGGGACAGGGGCTGGTAAAACTGTTTTTT
CASSLGQGLVKLFF
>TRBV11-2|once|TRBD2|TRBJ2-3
TGTGCCAGCAGCCCCTATAGGGCGGGAGGGGCGCAGTATTTT
CASSPYRAGGAQYF
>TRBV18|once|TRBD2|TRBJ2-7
TGTGCCAGCTCAACCCTTGAACCGGGACTAATTCCTCCCGCGCAGTACTTC
CASSTLEPGLIPPAQYF
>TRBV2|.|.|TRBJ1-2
TGTGCCAGCAGTGGGGGGCCAGGGTATAATGGCTACACCTTC
CASSGGPGYNGYTF
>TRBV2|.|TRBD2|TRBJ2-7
TGTGCCAGCGCCCTCGGGACTAGCGAATACTACGAGCAGTACTTC
CASALGTSEYYEQYF
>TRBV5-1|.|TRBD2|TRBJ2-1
TGCGCCAGCACCCCCCAATCCGGGACTAGCGGGGGAGGTGAGCAGTTCTTC
CASTPQSGTSGGGEQFF
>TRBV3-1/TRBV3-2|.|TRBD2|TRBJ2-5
TGTGCCAGCAGCCAAGATTTTGGCGGGAGTCTACAGACCCAGTACTTC
CASSQDFGGSLQTQYF
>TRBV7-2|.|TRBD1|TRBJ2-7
TGTGCCAGCAGTCGGGACAGGGGGCCCTACGAGCAGTACTTC
CASSRDRGPYEQYF
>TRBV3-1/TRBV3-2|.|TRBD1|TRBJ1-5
TGTGCCAGCAGCCAAGGGACAGGGGATAATCAGCCCCAGCATTTT
CASSQGTGDNQPQHF
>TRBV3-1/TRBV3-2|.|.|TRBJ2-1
TGTGCCAGCAGCCAAGATTGGAGCCCCCAGGGGAATGAGCAGTTCTTC
CASSQDWSPQGNEQFF
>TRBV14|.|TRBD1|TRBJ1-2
TGTGCCAGCAGCCCGGGACAGGGGTTTGGCTACACCTTC
CASSPGQGFGYTF
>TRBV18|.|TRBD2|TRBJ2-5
TGTGCCAGCTCACCACCGGGACTAGCGAGCCTAGAGACCCAGTACTTC
CASSPPGLASLETQYF
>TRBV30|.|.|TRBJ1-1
TGTGCCTGGAGTCCATGGGCGCTTGGCACTGAAGCTTTCTTT
CAWSPWALGTEAFF
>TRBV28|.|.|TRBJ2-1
TGTGCCAGCGGTCGGGTGGTGAATGAGCAGTTCTTC
CASGRVVNEQFF
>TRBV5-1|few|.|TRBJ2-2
TGCGCCAGCAGTGCACAGGGTGTCACCGGGGAGCTGTTTTTT
CASSAQGVTGELFF
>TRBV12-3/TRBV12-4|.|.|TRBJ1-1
TGTGCCAGCACTAAAGCGGTGAACACTGAAGCTTTCTTT
CASTKAVNTEAFF
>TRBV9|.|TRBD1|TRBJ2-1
TGTGCCAGCAGCCTAAAATCCGGGACAGAGAACAATGAGCAGTTCTTC
CASSLKSGTENNEQFF
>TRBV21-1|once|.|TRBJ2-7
TGTGCCAGCAGCGAGTACGAGCAGTACTTC
CASSEYEQYF
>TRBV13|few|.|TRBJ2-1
TGTGCCAGCAGCTTAGCCTCGGGAAAGACATTGGCGGATGAGCAGTTCTTC
CASSLASGKTLADEQFF
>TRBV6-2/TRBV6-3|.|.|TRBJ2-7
TGTGCCAGCAGTTTGGAGTTCACCTACGAGCAGTACTTC
CASSLEFTYEQYF
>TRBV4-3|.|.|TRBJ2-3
TGCGCCAGCAGCCAAGCGCGGTACCGGGTTGGAAACACAGATACGCAGTATTTT
CASSQARYRVGNTDTQYF
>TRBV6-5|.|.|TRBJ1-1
TGTGCCAGCAGTTACTCGGACTGGAACACTGAAGCTTTCTTT
CASSYSDWNTEAFF
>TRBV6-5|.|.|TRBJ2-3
TGTGCCAGCAGGAACGACTGGCAAGCCACAGATACGCAGTATTTT
CASRNDWQATDTQYF
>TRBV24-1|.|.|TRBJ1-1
TGTGCCACCAAGGGGCCAATGAACACTGAAGCTTTCTTT
CATKGPMNTEAFF
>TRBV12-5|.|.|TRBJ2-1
TGTGCTAGTGGTCCCGGGAGCTCCTACAATGAGCAGTTCTTC
CASGPGSSYNEQFF
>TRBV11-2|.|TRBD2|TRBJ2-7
TGTGCCAGCAGCTCCGGCAGCGGGAGAGGGAACGAGCAGTACTTC
CASSSGSGRGNEQYF
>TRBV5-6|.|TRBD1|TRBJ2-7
TGTGCCAGCAGCCTTGTTCCAGGGACAGGATACGAGCAGTACTTC
CASSLVPGTGYEQYF
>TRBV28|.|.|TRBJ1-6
TGTGCCAGCAGTTTACCACCTGTATGGCAGTCACCCCTCCACTTT
CASSLPPVWQSPLHF
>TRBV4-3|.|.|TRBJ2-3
TGCGCCAGCAGCCTGGGCCTCACAGATACGCAGTATTTT
CASSLGLTDTQYF
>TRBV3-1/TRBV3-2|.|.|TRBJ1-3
TGTGCCAGCAGCCAAGGGGAGGGGTGGGCTGGAAACACCATATATTTT
CASSQGEGWAGNTIYF
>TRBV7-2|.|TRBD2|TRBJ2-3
TGTGCCAGCAGCTTAGGACTAGCGGGGGGGCAGTATTTT
CASSLGLAGGQYF
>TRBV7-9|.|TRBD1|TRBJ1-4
TGTGCCAGCAGCCTCGGACAGGGCGTTAATGAAAAACTGTTTTTT
CASSLGQGVNEKLFF
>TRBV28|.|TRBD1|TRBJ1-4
TGTGCCAGCAGTTCCCAGACAGGGGGCCATGAAAAACTGTTTTTT
CASSSQTGGHEKLFF
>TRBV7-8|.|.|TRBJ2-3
TGTGCCAGCAGCTTAGTACTCAGGGTATTGACAGATACGCAGTATTTT
CASSLVLRVLTDTQYF
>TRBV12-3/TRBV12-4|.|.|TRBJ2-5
TGTGCCAGCGAAATTAGCGGCAAAGAGACCCAGTACTTC
CASEISGKETQYF
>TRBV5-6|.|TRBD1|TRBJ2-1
TGTGCCAGCAGCTTAACGGACAGGGGGCTATACAATGAGCAGTTCTTC
CASSLTDRGLYNEQFF
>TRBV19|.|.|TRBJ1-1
TGTGCCAGTAGTATAGATAAATCCCCTCGGTTTATGAACACTGAAGCTTTCTTT
CASSIDKSPRFMNTEAFF
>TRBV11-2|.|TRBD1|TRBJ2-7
TGTGCCAGCAGCTTAGATTCTCTGGGACAGATTCCCTACGAGCAGTACTTC
CASSLDSLGQIPYEQYF
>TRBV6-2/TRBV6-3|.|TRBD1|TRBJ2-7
TGTGCCAGCAGTTTTCCCAGGACAGGGGTAGGCGAGCAGTACTTC
CASSFPRTGVGEQYF
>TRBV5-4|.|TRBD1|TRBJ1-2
TGTGCCAGCAGCTTGGGACAGGGTATCAGTGGCTACACCTTC
CASSLGQGISGYTF
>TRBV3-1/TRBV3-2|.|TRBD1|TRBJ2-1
TGTGCCAGCAGCCAAGATTCAGATCCAGGGGGCGATGAGCAGTTCTTC
CASSQDSDPGGDEQFF
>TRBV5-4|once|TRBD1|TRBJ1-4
TGTGCCAGCAGCTTGGCGGGACAGGGTACTAATGAAAAACTGTTTTTT
CASSLAGQGTNEKLFF
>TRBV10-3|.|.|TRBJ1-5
TGTGCCATCAGTGAAGGGGGAGACAATCAGCCCCAGCATTTT
CAISEGGDNQPQHF
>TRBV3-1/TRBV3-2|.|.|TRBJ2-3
TGTGCCAGCAGCCAGGGTCGGTCCGGGGATACGCAGTATTTT
CASSQGRSGDTQYF
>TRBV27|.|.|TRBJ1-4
TGTGCCAGCAGTTTATCGGGACTGATTAATGAAAAACTGTTTTTT
CASSLSGLINEKLFF
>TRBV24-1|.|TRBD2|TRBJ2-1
TGTGCCACCAGTGGAGGGACTAGCGGGGGGTACAATGAGCAGTTCTTC
CATSGGTSGGYNEQFF
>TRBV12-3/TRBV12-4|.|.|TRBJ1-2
TGCGCTACTGGCAGAGGCTATGGCTACACCTTC
CATGRGYGYTF
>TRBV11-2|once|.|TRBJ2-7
TGTGCCAGCAGCTTGGGGACGGGGGAGTTCTACGAGCAGTACTTC
CASSLGTGEFYEQYF
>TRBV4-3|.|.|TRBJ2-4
TGCGCCAGCAGCCAAGATTATTTGGGAGGACTACTAGCCAAAAACATTCAGTACTTC
CASSQDYLGGLLAKNIQYF
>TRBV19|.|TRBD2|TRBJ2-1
TGTGCCAGTAGTAAACTAGCGGGAGTGGGTAATGAGCAGTTCTTC
CASSKLAGVGNEQFF
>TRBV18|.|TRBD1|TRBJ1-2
TGTGCCAGCTCGCCGGGACAGGGGTATCCAAACTATGGCTACACCTTC
CASSPGQGYPNYGYTF
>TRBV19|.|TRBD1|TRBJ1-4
TGTGCCAGTAGTTTCCAGGGGGGAGGCGGAAAAAAACTGTTTTTT
CASSFQGGGGKKLFF
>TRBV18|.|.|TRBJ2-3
TGTGCCAGCTCACCACCGGCAGGACTTACAGATACGCAGTATTTT
CASSPPAGLTDTQYF
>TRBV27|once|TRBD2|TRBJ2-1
TGTGCCAGCAGTTTAAGAGCGGGAGGGAATGAGCAGTTCTTC
CASSLRAGGNEQFF
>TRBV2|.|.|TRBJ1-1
TGTGCCAGTCGACAAGGAGGCACTGAAGCTTTCTTT
CASRQGGTEAFF
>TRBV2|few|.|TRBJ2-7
TGTGCCAGCAGTTTACAGGGCTACGAGCAGTACTTC
CASSLQGYEQYF
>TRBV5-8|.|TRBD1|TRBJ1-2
TGTGCCAGCAGAAGACAGGGGTCGAACTATGGCTACACCTTC
CASRRQGSNYGYTF
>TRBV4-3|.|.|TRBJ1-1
TGCGCCAGCAGCCAAGCTGCGGCGGGTAGGACTGAAGCTTTCTTT
CASSQAAAGRTEAFF